This TCR beta chain is drawn from a study of cytomegalovirus exposure and HLA in healthy donors. Study-wide results and limits: Later analysis indicated greater clonal expansion among HLA-associated TCR beta chains than among equally common other chains. The authors later linked a missense DCLRE1C variant to TCR beta V- and J-gene trimming. Cytomegalovirus association was assigned to approximately 160 TCR beta chains.

As to this clone: No antigen is known for it.

This CDR3 region has 18 residues. Germline values: CDR1 SEHNR, CDR2 FQNEAQ (reference sequence). Trimming at V came to 1 base and at J to 1 base, leaving 8 bases not matched to a gene. 60 Vbeta and 13 Jbeta primers were used in PCR. Original processing methods: An analysis that came later counted around 80 million unique TCR beta chains, about 10 million shared. Only in-frame clones appear in the TCRdb table, and some are missing; sequencing was by immunoSEQ multiplex PCR. V and J calls and clone size are given by that table; D and trimming were obtained from the DNA. The profile shows 85,000 to 130,000 clones, roughly a tenth of them singletons.

The specimen was PBMCs. The sequence was collected from a man in his forties in good health and CMV-seropositive. V gene TRBV7-9 combines with J gene TRBJ2-3; 10 nucleotides align to TRBD2. The CDR3 DNA reads TGTGCCAGCAGCTTAGATTTGTCTAGCGGGAGTCGCACAGATACGCAGTATTTT. This codes for CASSLDLSSGSRTDTQYF.